Presented here are 19 T cell receptor beta chains from one specimen sequenced in a study of T-cell memory formation after mild COVID-19. TCRdb re-called the 5' RACE reads through MiXCR, storing one row per CDR3 protein. The table records roughly 120,000 distinct CDR3 sequences, roughly 15% of them present only once. What was sequenced was PBMCs or a T cell subset sorted from them (not recorded which). The source of these receptors is an adult woman who had mild COVID-19 (a few samples of this study predate the infection). Cell type and time point are not known.

This chain joins TRBV12-5 and TRBJ2-7; D may be TRBD2 (6 bases). The CDR3 spans 11 residues. V lost 6 bases and J 7 bases, leaving 10 bases between the germline ends. Germline V gives CDR1 LGHNT, CDR2 FRNRAP. Written as DNA, the CDR3 is TGTGCTAGTGGCCCCCGGGAGGAGCAGTACTTC. Translation gives CASGPREEQYF.

The sample holds a few counts of this clonotype. This chain connects TRBV6-5 to TRBJ1-1; D gene ambiguous. Trimming left V 8 bases short and J 1 base short, with 11 bases between. Germline V lookup: CDR1 MNHEY, CDR2 SVGAGI. CDR3 size: 13 residues. CDR3 sequence: CASFYGPNTEAFF. The CDR3 DNA reads as TGTGCCAGCTTCTACGGCCCGAACACTGAAGCTTTCTTT.

The chain joins TRBV30 to TRBJ1-1; the D is unclear. The CDR3 has 12 residues. Germline CDR1 and CDR2: GTSNPN and SVGIG (reference sequence). V was clipped by 2 bases and J by 2 bases, with 6 bases between them. CDR3 nucleotides: TGTGCCTGGAGTCCCACCAACACTGAAGCTTTCTTT. Its translation: CAWSPTNTEAFF.

This clonotype was seen a few times. The V gene is TRBV20-1, the J gene TRBJ2-6; TRBD1 might be the D (6 bases). Looked up from germline, CDR1 is DFQATT and CDR2 is SNEGSKA (reference sequence). The CDR3 is 18 residues long. The V gene lost 6 bases and the J gene lost 0 bases, with 21 bases spanning the gap. The CDR3, as DNA: TGCAGTGCGCCTCCACAGGGATCAGCCACCTCTGGGGCCAACGTCCTGACTTTC. It codes for CSAPPQGSATSGANVLTF.

This clonotype has just a few counts. This chain connects TRBV6-5 to TRBJ2-2; 9 nucleotides align to TRBD1. Germline loops: CDR1 MNHEY, CDR2 SVGAGI. V lost 5 bases to trimming and J lost 0 bases; unmatched junction nucleotides: 4. The CDR3 runs 16 residues. CDR3 region: CASSNYRGPNTGELFF. The CDR3 coding sequence is TGTGCCAGCAGTAATTACAGGGGGCCGAACACCGGGGAGCTGTTTTTT.

The rearrangement joins TRBV24-1 to TRBJ2-1, with TRBD2 identical over 8 bases. Unmatched junction bases numbered 12, after V lost 4 bases and J lost 8 bases. CDR1 and CDR2 (germline): KGHDR, SFDVKD. The CDR3 is 16 amino acids. The CDR3 region is CATSDVSGEGFHEQFF. As DNA, the CDR3 is TGTGCCACCAGTGACGTTAGCGGGGAGGGTTTCCATGAGCAGTTCTTC.

The chain uses TRBV6-2 or TRBV6-3 and TRBJ2-4; 9 positions match TRBD2. The germline gives CDR1 MNHEY, CDR2 SVGEGT. The CDR3 has 17 amino acids. V lost 5 bases to trimming and J lost 7 bases; unmatched junction nucleotides: 15. The CDR3 reads CASSRTPSSGMGNIQYF. CDR3 DNA sequence: TGTGCCAGCAGTCGAACACCCTCTAGCGGGATGGGGAACATTCAGTACTTC.

J is TRBJ2-1 and V is TRBV4-2; no reliable D call. Trimming took 0 bases from V and 8 from J, leaving 2 bases between them. The CDR3 length is 11 residues. Germline V CDR1 and CDR2: LGHNA, YNFKEQ. The CDR3 loop reads CASSQEDEQFF. CDR3 coding DNA: TGTGCCAGCAGCCAAGAAGATGAGCAGTTCTTC.

The rearrangement links TRBV12-3 or TRBV12-4 to TRBJ2-1; TRBD2 aligns across 10 bases. V lost 6 bases to trimming and J lost 7 bases; unmatched junction nucleotides: 6. This CDR3 contains 14 residues. This CDR3 is CASSPSGGANEQFF. As DNA, the CDR3 is TGTGCCAGCAGCCCCAGCGGGGGGGCTAATGAGCAGTTCTTC.

In its sample, this clonotype was seen a few times. V is TRBV2 and J is TRBJ2-1; maybe TRBD2 (6 bases). This CDR3 is built from 13 residues. Germline CDR1 and CDR2: SNHLY and FYNNEI. Trimming removed 6 bases from V and 4 bases from J, with 10 bases in between. Written as DNA, the CDR3 is TGTGCCAGCAGGAGAGGACTATACAATGAGCAGTTCTTC. It is translated as CASRRGLYNEQFF.

The V gene is TRBV15, the J gene TRBJ1-2; unclear D gene. The V and J ends lost 5 bases and 6 bases respectively, with 19 bases between them. The CDR3 runs 15 residues. CDR1 is LNHNV and CDR2 is YYDKDF in the germline V gene (reference sequence). The CDR3 DNA reads TGTGCCACCAGCTACCGGACCGAAATAAGGCATGGCTACACCTTC. Protein product: CATSYRTEIRHGYTF.

CDR3 sequence reads: CASSQRLAGPGELFF. CDR3 DNA: TGTGCCAGCAGTCAGCGACTAGCGGGGCCGGGGGAGCTGTTTTTT. The chain carries TRBV6-2 or TRBV6-3 and TRBJ2-2; 11 bases are shared with TRBD2. The CDR3 is 15 amino acids. J lost 8 bases, V lost 5 bases, and 7 bases had no gene match. Germline V lookup: CDR1 MNHEY, CDR2 SVGEGT.

Ten or more counts support this clonotype. CDR3 in amino acids: CASSQGAGEGWETQYF. The CDR3 DNA reads as TGTGCCAGCAGCCAGGGGGCGGGAGAGGGGTGGGAGACCCAGTACTTC. This rearrangement joins TRBV27 to TRBJ2-5, with D tentatively TRBD1 (8 bases). The CDR3 has 16 residues. CDR1 and CDR2 (germline): MNHEY, SMNVEV (reference sequence). Trimming shortened V by 6 bases and J by 5 bases, and 22 bases separated the two germline ends.

The V gene is TRBV27, the J gene TRBJ2-2; 8 nucleotides agree with TRBD2. Trimming took 3 bases from V and 6 from J; bases not matched to a gene: 3. Germline V lookup: CDR1 MNHEY, CDR2 SMNVEV (reference sequence). The CDR3 spans 14 residues. CDR3 amino acids: CASSLWTSSGELFF. Written as DNA, the CDR3 is TGTGCCAGCAGTTTGTGGACTAGCTCCGGGGAGCTGTTTTTT.

This chain uses TRBV5-1 with TRBJ2-7; no clear D gene. The CDR3 consists of 12 residues. Between the trimmed V and J ends, which lost 4 bases and 7 bases, there was a span of 12 bases. Germline CDR1 SGHRS, CDR2 YFSETQ. For the CDR3, the DNA is TGCGCCAGCAGCCAATACCGGGTGGAGCAGTACTTC. Protein sequence: CASSQYRVEQYF.

V usage is TRBV6-2 or TRBV6-3 and J usage is TRBJ2-3; 11 nucleotides agree with TRBD2. This CDR3 has 17 residues. V lost 0 bases to trimming and J lost 6 bases; unmatched junction nucleotides: 8. Germline V gives CDR1 MNHEY, CDR2 SVGEGT. The CDR3 protein is CASSYSTSGKVEDTQYF. CDR3 nucleotide sequence: TGTGCCAGCAGTTACTCGACTAGCGGGAAAGTAGAGGATACGCAGTATTTT.

This clonotype showed up just a few times. The CDR3 here is CASSYREGNEQYF. In nucleotides, the CDR3 is TGTGCCAGCAGTTACCGGGAGGGGAACGAGCAGTACTTC. This chain joins TRBV6-2 or TRBV6-3 and TRBJ2-7; 8 nucleotides line up with TRBD2. The J segment lost 5 bases and the V segment lost 2 bases, leaving 2 bases of the junction unmatched. The CDR3 has 13 residues. Looked up from germline, CDR1 is MNHEY and CDR2 is SVGEGT.

This clonotype was observed a few times. The chain employs TRBV6-1 and TRBJ2-7; 8 bases fit TRBD1. The CDR3 is 13 residues long. CDR1 is MNHNS and CDR2 is SASEGT in the germline V gene. The V gene end was trimmed by 6 bases and the J gene end by 6 bases; junction bases not matched to a gene: 7. In DNA form, the CDR3 reads TGTGCCAGCAGCGTCCTGACAGGGGCCGAGCAGTACTTC. As protein: CASSVLTGAEQYF.

Notes on this clonotype: Relative to the germline gene, one junction end is altered; a read error may explain this. The chain carries TRBV5-1 and TRBJ2-7; no firm D call. Germline V gene lookup returns CDR1 SGHRS and CDR2 YFSETQ. The CDR3 is made up of 13 amino acids. This chain's CDR3 is CAGSDLGTYEQYF. In nucleotides, the CDR3 is TGCGCCGGCAGTGATTTGGGGACCTACGAGCAGTACTTC.